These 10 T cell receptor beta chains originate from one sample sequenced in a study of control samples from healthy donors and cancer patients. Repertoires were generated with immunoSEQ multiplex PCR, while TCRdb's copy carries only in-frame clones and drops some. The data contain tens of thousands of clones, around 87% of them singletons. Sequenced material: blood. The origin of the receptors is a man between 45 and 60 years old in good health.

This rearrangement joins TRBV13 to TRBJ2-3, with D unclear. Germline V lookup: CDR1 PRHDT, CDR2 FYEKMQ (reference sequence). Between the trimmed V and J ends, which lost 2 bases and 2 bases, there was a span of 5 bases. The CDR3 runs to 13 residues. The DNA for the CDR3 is TGTGCCAGCAGCTTACATGCCACAGATACGCAGTATTTT. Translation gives CASSLHATDTQYF.

The CDR3 DNA reads TGTGCCAGCAGTTCCCGGGACAGACGGCAGCCCCAGCATTTT. Protein product: CASSSRDRRQPQHF. The V gene is TRBV6-2 or TRBV6-3, the J gene TRBJ1-5; 7 nucleotides match TRBD1. The CDR3 has 14 residues. V lost 4 bases, J lost 7 bases, and 7 bases stayed unmatched. Germline-derived CDR1 and CDR2 are MNHEY and SVGEGT.

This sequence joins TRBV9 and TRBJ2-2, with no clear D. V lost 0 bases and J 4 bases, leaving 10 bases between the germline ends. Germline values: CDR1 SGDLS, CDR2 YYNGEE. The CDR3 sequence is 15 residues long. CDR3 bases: TGTGCCAGCAGCGTAGTCCCGGATCTCACCGGGGAGCTGTTTTTT. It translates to CASSVVPDLTGELFF.

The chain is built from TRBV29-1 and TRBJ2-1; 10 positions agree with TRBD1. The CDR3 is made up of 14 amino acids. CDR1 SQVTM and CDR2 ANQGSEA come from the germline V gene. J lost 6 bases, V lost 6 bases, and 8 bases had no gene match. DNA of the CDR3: TGCAGCGTAGAGGACAGGGGGAAAATCAATGAGCAGTTCTTC. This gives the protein CSVEDRGKINEQFF.

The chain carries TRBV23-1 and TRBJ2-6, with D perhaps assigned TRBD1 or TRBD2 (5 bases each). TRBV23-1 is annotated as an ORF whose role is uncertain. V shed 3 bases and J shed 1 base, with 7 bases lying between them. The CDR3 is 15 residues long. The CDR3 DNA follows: TGCGCCAGCAGTCAGAGGGGATCTGGGGCCAACGTCCTGACTTTC. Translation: CASSQRGSGANVLTF.

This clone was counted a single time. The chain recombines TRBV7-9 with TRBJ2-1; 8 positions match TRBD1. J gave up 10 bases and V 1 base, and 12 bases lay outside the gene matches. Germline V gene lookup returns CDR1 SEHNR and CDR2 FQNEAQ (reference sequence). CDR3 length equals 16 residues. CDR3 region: CASSLEPGTGSFEQFF. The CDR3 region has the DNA TGTGCCAGCAGCTTAGAGCCCGGGACAGGTTCATTCGAGCAGTTCTTC.

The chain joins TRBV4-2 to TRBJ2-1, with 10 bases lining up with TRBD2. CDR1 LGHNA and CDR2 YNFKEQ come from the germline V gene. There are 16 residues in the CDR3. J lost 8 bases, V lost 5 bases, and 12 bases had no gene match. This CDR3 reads CASSSQAGGMFYEQFF. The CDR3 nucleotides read TGTGCCAGCAGCTCCCAAGCGGGGGGGATGTTCTATGAGCAGTTCTTC.

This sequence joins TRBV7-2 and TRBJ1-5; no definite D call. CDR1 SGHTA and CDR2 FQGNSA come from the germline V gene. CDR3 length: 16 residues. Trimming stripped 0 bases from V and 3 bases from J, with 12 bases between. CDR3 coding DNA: TGTGCCAGCAGCTTAGCCTACGGGGTTGCCAATCAGCCCCAGCATTTT. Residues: CASSLAYGVANQPQHF.

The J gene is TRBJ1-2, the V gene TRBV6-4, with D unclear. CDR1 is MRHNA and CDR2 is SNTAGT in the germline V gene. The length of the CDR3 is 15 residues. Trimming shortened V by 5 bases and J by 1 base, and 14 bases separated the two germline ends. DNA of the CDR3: TGTGCCAGCAGTCCCGAGGGTTTGCATAACTATGGCTACACCTTC. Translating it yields CASSPEGLHNYGYTF.

CDR3 sequence (DNA): TGCGCCAGCAGCCAAGAACAGGGGATGCACACTGAAGCTTTCTTT. Its translation: CASSQEQGMHTEAFF. V gene TRBV4-1 combines with J gene TRBJ1-1, with TRBD1 matching over 7 bases. Germline CDR1 reads MGHRA; CDR2 reads YSYEKL. The CDR3 sequence is 15 residues long. After removal of 0 bases from V and 3 bases from J, the junction contained 4 bases not matched to a gene.